Described below is a single T cell receptor (beta chain) sequence and its context. The data were obtained in a study of blood T cell repertoires in COVID-19. Study information: From T cells, B-cell-depleted T cells, or PBMCs came the material, which was cDNA or gDNA.

Only in-frame clones appear in the TCRdb table, and some are missing; sequencing was by immunoSEQ multiplex PCR. The sample yields more than 300,000 clones, more than 75% seen once. Followed over time, Seattle patients had been enrolled while infection was active. Germline V gives CDR1 MNHNS, CDR2 SASEGT. The junction had 4 bases not matched to a gene; V was cut back by 0 bases and J by 5 bases. The CDR3 consists of 15 residues. The sequence was collected from a woman in her thirties with COVID-19, enrolled during active disease. Sample: peripheral blood. V usage is TRBV6-1 and J usage is TRBJ2-7; 10 bases agree with TRBD1. The CDR3 spells CASSEARTGGNEQYF. As DNA, the CDR3 is TGTGCCAGCAGTGAAGCTCGGACAGGGGGAAACGAGCAGTACTTC.